Shown below are 12 T cell receptor beta chains from a single sample sequenced in a study of identical twins. TCRdb itself ran the 5' RACE reads through MiXCR, one entry per CDR3 protein. The sample has around 300,000 distinct CDR3 sequences, roughly 8.6% seen once. These data were also filed under a second study, of yellow fever vaccine responses in identical twins.

The sample taken for sequencing was memory (CD45RO+) T cells sorted from blood. All receptors come from a woman under 30 in good health.

This clonotype was seen many times. The V gene is TRBV5-1, the J gene TRBJ2-1; 7 nucleotides agree with TRBD2. J lost 7 bases, V lost 7 bases, and 11 bases had no gene match. Germline loops: CDR1 SGHRS, CDR2 YFSETQ. The CDR3 consists of 14 residues. The CDR3 reads CASGLGGPGNEQFF. The CDR3 bases are TGCGCCAGCGGGCTGGGAGGGCCGGGGAATGAGCAGTTCTTC.

The chain links TRBV29-1 to TRBJ1-2; a possible D gene is TRBD1 (5 bases). Trimming took 7 bases from V and 5 from J, leaving 20 bases between them. CDR3 size: 14 residues. Germline V gene sequence: CDR1 SQVTM, CDR2 ANQGSEA. CDR3 sequence reads: CSASPTGTQYGYTF. For the CDR3, the DNA is TGCAGCGCATCTCCCACCGGGACGCAGTATGGCTACACCTTC.

This clonotype has just a few counts. The chain has TRBV3-1 and TRBJ1-1; D is ambiguous. The CDR3 is 15 residues long. Trimming cost V 1 base and J 2 bases, with 11 bases left between them. CDR1 is LGHDT and CDR2 is YNNKEL in the germline V gene (reference sequence). The CDR3 coding sequence is TGTGCCAGCAGCCAAGTCGTGGGGAGTAACACTGAAGCTTTCTTT. As protein: CASSQVVGSNTEAFF.

V is TRBV7-6 and J is TRBJ2-2; D might be TRBD1 (5 bases). Trimming cost V 5 bases and J 8 bases, with 9 bases left between them. Germline V gene sequence: CDR1 SGHVS, CDR2 FNYEAQ. This CDR3 comprises 12 residues. The CDR3 bases are TGTGCCAGCAGCACGAGACAGGGGGAGCTGTTTTTT. Translation: CASSTRQGELFF.

Many counts were recorded for this clonotype. The chain recombines TRBV3-1 with TRBJ1-6; D gene unclear. CDR3 size: 13 residues. Trimming removed 5 bases at V and 7 bases at J, with 9 bases between. Germline lookup yields CDR1 LGHDT and CDR2 YNNKEL (reference sequence). The CDR3: CASSATGNSPLHF. The CDR3 DNA is TGTGCCAGCAGCGCTACTGGGAATTCACCCCTCCACTTT.

The chain employs TRBV15 and TRBJ2-7; the match to TRBD1 covers 9 bases. The germline CDR1 and CDR2 sequences are LNHNV and YYDKDF (reference sequence). The CDR3 loop spans 16 amino acids. The V gene end was trimmed by 5 bases and the J gene end by 2 bases; junction bases not matched to a gene: 10. CDR3 amino acids: CATSGKKTGGTYEQYV. CDR3 in DNA: TGTGCCACCAGCGGCAAAAAGACAGGGGGAACCTACGAGCAGTACGTC.

Only a few counts were recorded for this clonotype. J is TRBJ2-1 and V is TRBV27; no clear D gene. The V gene's germline CDR1 is MNHEY and CDR2 SMNVEV (reference sequence). V lost 2 bases, J lost 0 bases, and 8 bases lay in between. The CDR3 is 15 residues long. CDR3 amino acids: CASSLISNSYNEQFF. CDR3 nucleotide sequence: TGTGCCAGCAGTTTAATCTCCAACTCCTACAATGAGCAGTTCTTC.

This clonotype was counted many times. The V call is TRBV7-9, the J call TRBJ1-4, with D unclear. Trimming left V 1 base short and J 8 bases short, with 11 bases between. Germline CDR1 and CDR2: SEHNR and FQNEAQ (reference sequence). This CDR3 comprises 14 residues. The CDR3, as DNA: TGTGCCAGCAGCTTAGGCTGGATTCCGGAAAAACTGTTTTTT. It specifies CASSLGWIPEKLFF. The variable domain in full, with the rest retrieved from reference TRBV7-9 and TRBJ1-4, is DTGVSQNPRHKITKRGQNVTFRCDPISEHNRLYWYRQTLGQGPEFLTYFQNEAQLEKSRLLSDRFSAERPKGSFSTLEIQRTEQGDSAMYLCASSLGWIPEKLFFGSGTQLSVL.

The chain is built from TRBV14 and TRBJ2-6; TRBD1 is a possible D gene (5 bases). Trimming stripped 2 bases from V and 0 bases from J, with 11 bases between. CDR3 size: 17 residues. Germline V CDR1 and CDR2: SGHDN, FVKESK. Here the CDR3 reads CASSQRLTVSGANVLTF. CDR3 DNA sequence: TGTGCCAGCAGCCAAAGGTTGACAGTCTCTGGGGCCAACGTCCTGACTTTC.

The rearrangement joins TRBV18 to TRBJ2-7; D gene uncertain. Germline-derived CDR1 and CDR2 are KGHSH and LQKENI. The V end lost 1 base, the J end lost 1 base, and 8 bases lay between the germline ends. This CDR3 region has 14 residues. CDR3 loop: CASSPRPGSYEQYF. The CDR3, as DNA: TGTGCCAGCTCACCACGGCCGGGTTCCTACGAGCAGTACTTC. The full variable domain, completed using reference TRBV18 and TRBJ2-7, is NAGVMQNPRHLVRRRGQEARLRCSPMKGHSHVYWYRQLPEEGLKFMVYLQKENIIDESGMPKERFSAEFPKEGPSILRIQQVVRGDSAAYFCASSPRPGSYEQYFGPGTRLTVT.

This clonotype appeared a few times. The chain couples TRBV21-1 to TRBJ2-7; the table's D call, TRBD2, has no DNA check behind it. TRBV21-1 is a pseudogene. This CDR3 has 13 residues. CDR3 region: CASSYRTSGQPYF. Written as DNA, the CDR3 is TGTGCCAGCAGCTATCGGACTAGCGGCCAGCCGTACTTC.

There are many counts of this clonotype. The chain uses TRBV5-1 and TRBJ1-2, with 8 bases matching TRBD1. Germline V lookup: CDR1 SGHRS, CDR2 YFSETQ. This CDR3 contains 14 residues. The V segment lost 4 bases and the J segment 3 bases; nucleotides outside the gene matches: 5. CDR3 protein: CASSTMTGDYGYTF. Here the CDR3 DNA reads TGCGCCAGCAGCACGATGACAGGGGACTATGGCTACACCTTC. The full variable domain, its missing parts supplied by reference TRBV5-1 and TRBJ1-2, is KAGVTQTPRYLIKTRGQQVTLSCSPISGHRSVSWYQQTPGQGLQFLFEYFSETQRNKGNFPGRFSGRQFSNSRSEMNVSTLELGDSALYLCASSTMTGDYGYTFGSGTRLTVV.